Listed below are T cell receptor beta chains from one sample, sequenced in a study of vaccination effects on CD4 cells after COVID-19. The antigens these receptors bind are not known. Using immunoSEQ multiplex PCR, the repertoire was profiled, and TCRdb retains in-frame clones only, with some absent. The table records some 40,000 clones, around two thirds of them present only once. This material consisted of CD4+ T cells from PBMCs cultured with HCoV-NL63 spike peptides, taken before COVID-19 vaccination. These receptors came from a human donor who had a prior SARS-CoV-2 infection. Each CDR3 is given with its conserved first and last residue. The D gene is left open where the match is weak. Rows may omit the clone size; those that give it use once, few, many or a size class.

size,J,V,D,DNA,CDR3
NA,TRBJ1-5,TRBV19,NA,TGTGCCAGCCGAAGGTTAGATCAGCCCCAGCATTTT,CASRRLDQPQHF
few,TRBJ2-2,TRBV7-2,NA,TGTGCCAGCAGCTCATTCCCTCGGGGGGCGGCCGGGGAGCTGTTTTTT,CASSSFPRGAAGELFF
NA,TRBJ1-1,TRBV24-1,NA,TGTGCCACCAGTGACCCACGGGCCGACGGGAACACTGAAGCTTTCTTT,CATSDPRADGNTEAFF
once,TRBJ2-3,TRBV11-3,TRBD1,TGTGCCAGCAGCTCCCGGACAGGGGATAATGCAGATACGCAGTATTTT,CASSSRTGDNADTQYF
NA,TRBJ2-1,TRBV4-2,TRBD2,TGTGCCAGCAGCCTACTAGCGGCAAGCTACAATGAGCAGTTCTTC,CASSLLAASYNEQFF
NA,TRBJ2-7,TRBV6-2/TRBV6-3,NA,TGTGCCAGCAGTTTGTGGAGGTACGAGCAGTACTTC,CASSLWRYEQYF
NA,TRBJ2-7,TRBV18,TRBD1,TGTGCCAGCTCACCGACCGGGACAGGGGGCCTACTTGCCTACGAGCAGTACTTC,CASSPTGTGGLLAYEQYF
NA,TRBJ1-3,TRBV7-2,NA,TGTGCCAGCAGCGCCCTACAGGGTTACACCATATATTTT,CASSALQGYTIYF
NA,TRBJ2-2,TRBV2,NA,TGTGCCAGCAGTGAAGTGGGGGACGACACCGGGGAGCTGTTTTTT,CASSEVGDDTGELFF
NA,TRBJ2-7,TRBV19,NA,TGTGCCAGTAGTATTTCCGGAAGCAGCCCCGGCGAGCAGTACTTC,CASSISGSSPGEQYF
NA,TRBJ1-1,TRBV7-6,NA,TGTGCCAGCAGCTTAAGTTCACAGAGGAACACTGAAGCTTTCTTT,CASSLSSQRNTEAFF
NA,TRBJ2-7,TRBV11-3,NA,TGTGCCAGCCGTAGAGGGGGGGCCGGCGAGCAGTACTTC,CASRRGGAGEQYF
NA,TRBJ2-7,TRBV15,TRBD2,TGTGCCACCAGGCGTAGCGGGGGTAACTCCTACGAGCAGTACTTC,CATRRSGGNSYEQYF
NA,TRBJ2-7,TRBV7-9,TRBD1,TGTGCCAGCAGCTTAGGCCCCCAAACCGGGACAGGGACCGACTACGAGCAGTACTTC,CASSLGPQTGTGTDYEQYF
NA,TRBJ2-7,TRBV5-1,NA,TGCGCCAGCAGCTTCCGGGAGACCTCCTACGAGCAGTACTTC,CASSFRETSYEQYF
NA,TRBJ2-7,TRBV7-7,TRBD1,TGTGCTAGCAGCTTAGGACCCGGGACAGTCTACGAGCAGTACTTC,CASSLGPGTVYEQYF
once,TRBJ2-7,TRBV6-5,TRBD1,TGTGCCACCAGCATGACAGGGTACGAGCAGTACTTC,CATSMTGYEQYF
NA,TRBJ1-1,TRBV4-1,NA,TGCGCCAGCGGAGGCGCCCTTGAAGCTTTCTTT,CASGGALEAFF
NA,TRBJ1-2,TRBV18,TRBD1,TGTGCCAGCTCACCCGGACAGGGGTCGATCGGCTATGGCTACACCTTC,CASSPGQGSIGYGYTF
few,TRBJ1-2,TRBV12-3/TRBV12-4,TRBD1,TGTGCCAGCACGACAGGGGGACACTATGGCTACACCTTC,CASTTGGHYGYTF
NA,TRBJ1-6,TRBV5-1,NA,TGCGCCAGCAGTTCCTCCGGACTCCTAAATTCACCCCTCCACTTT,CASSSSGLLNSPLHF
NA,TRBJ1-2,TRBV7-2,TRBD1,TGTGCCAGCAGCTCCCAGACAGGGCCGTATGGCTACACCTTC,CASSSQTGPYGYTF
few,TRBJ1-6,TRBV3-1/TRBV3-2,NA,TGTGCCAGCAGCCAAGACTCTCCAGGGGAGACCAGCTCCTATAATTCACCCCTCCACTTT,CASSQDSPGETSSYNSPLHF
NA,TRBJ1-2,TRBV21-1,NA,TGTGCCAGCAGCCCAGACCATGGCGGTTTTTTTCCGGCTAACTATGGCTACACCTTC,CASSPDHGGFFPANYGYTF
NA,TRBJ2-7,TRBV5-1,TRBD1,TGCGCCAGCAGCTTGGCATGGGGACAGGTGGTGAGGGAGCAGTACTTC,CASSLAWGQVVREQYF
few,TRBJ1-6,TRBV14,TRBD1,TGTGCCAGCAGCCAACCGGACAGGCCTCAGTACTCACCCCTCCACTTT,CASSQPDRPQYSPLHF
once,TRBJ1-2,TRBV3-1/TRBV3-2,TRBD1,TGTGCCAGCAGCCAACCGGGACAGTCTTACTATGGCTACACCTTC,CASSQPGQSYYGYTF
once,TRBJ1-6,TRBV4-1,NA,TGCGCCAGCAGCCAAGTCTCCGGGGATAATTCACCCCTCCACTTT,CASSQVSGDNSPLHF
NA,TRBJ2-1,TRBV7-9,NA,TGTGCCAGCAGCTTCGTGGATAGGGGGCTAGCGGGTGATTGGGAGCAGTTCTTC,CASSFVDRGLAGDWEQFF
NA,TRBJ2-3,TRBV12-5,NA,TGTGCTAGTGGCCAAGGCGCAGGTGTCCCAGATACGCAGTATTTT,CASGQGAGVPDTQYF
NA,TRBJ2-2,TRBV4-2,TRBD2,TGTGCCAGCAGCCAAGTTGGACTAGCGGGCTCGGGGGGGGAGCTGTTTTTT,CASSQVGLAGSGGELFF
NA,TRBJ2-1,TRBV15,TRBD2,TGTGCCACCAGCAGGCCCACTAGCGGGAGTCTGGATGAGCAGTTCTTC,CATSRPTSGSLDEQFF
few,TRBJ1-3,TRBV2,NA,TGTGCCAGCAGTGAAGAGCAGGAAAACACCATATATTTT,CASSEEQENTIYF
NA,TRBJ2-2,TRBV7-9,NA,TGTGCCAGCAGCTTAGAATCAGGGGCCCGGGAGCTGTTTTTT,CASSLESGARELFF
once,TRBJ1-2,TRBV5-1,TRBD1,TGCGCCAGCAAGTACGCAGGGGGCGACTATGGCTACACCTTC,CASKYAGGDYGYTF
NA,TRBJ1-6,TRBV7-7,NA,TGTGCTAGCAGCTTAGATGGAGAGTCACCCCTCCACTTT,CASSLDGESPLHF
NA,TRBJ2-7,TRBV5-4,NA,TGTGCCAGCAGCTTGGGGTCCGGAAGGAGCTCCTACGAGCAGTACTTC,CASSLGSGRSSYEQYF